The 31 T cell receptor beta chains in this list originate from one sample, sequenced in a study of PD-1 blockade in mismatch repair-deficient tumors. The table came from immunoSEQ multiplex PCR; TCRdb's copy has only in-frame clones and leaves some out. The sample contains 65,000 to 80,000 clones, 70% to 80% of which appear only once. The sequences come from peripheral blood, collected 2 weeks after starting pembrolizumab. All receptors derive from an adult with mismatch repair-deficient cancer.

The V call is TRBV11-2, the J call TRBJ1-2; TRBD1 matches at 9 bases. J was trimmed by 7 bases and V by 5 bases; bases with no gene match: 8. There are 14 residues in the CDR3. Germline V gene lookup returns CDR1 SGHAT and CDR2 FQNNGV. CDR3: CASSGRQGVGGYTF. Written as DNA, the CDR3 is TGTGCCAGCAGCGGCCGACAGGGGGTTGGTGGCTACACCTTC. Full variable domain (outside the CDR3, taken from reference TRBV11-2 and TRBJ1-2): EAGVAQSPRYKIIEKRQSVAFWCNPISGHATLYWYQQILGQGPKLLIQFQNNGVVDDSQLPKDRFSAERLKGVDSTLKIQPAKLEDSAVYLCASSGRQGVGGYTFGSGTRLTVV.

This chain links TRBV7-6 with TRBJ2-1, with 11 nucleotides matching TRBD2. Trimming removed 4 bases from V and 6 bases from J; junction bases left unmatched: 5. There are 15 residues in the CDR3. Germline CDR1 SGHVS, CDR2 FNYEAQ. CDR3 residues: CASSSLAGAVNEQFF. CDR3 DNA: TGTGCCAGCAGCTCACTAGCGGGAGCCGTCAATGAGCAGTTCTTC.

This chain's CDR3 is CASSSDRDLYPEAFF. CDR3 DNA sequence: TGTGCCAGTAGTTCCGACAGGGATCTTTACCCTGAAGCTTTCTTT. J is TRBJ1-1 and V is TRBV19, with 7 bases lining up with TRBD1. Germline values: CDR1 LNHDA, CDR2 SQIVND (reference sequence). The CDR3 totals 15 residues. The trim removed 5 bases at V and 6 bases at J, leaving 12 bases unmatched.

This chain links TRBV30 with TRBJ1-2; 9 bases align to TRBD1. J was trimmed by 8 bases and V by 3 bases; bases with no gene match: 4. This CDR3 spans 12 amino acids. Germline V gene sequence: CDR1 GTSNPN, CDR2 SVGIG (reference sequence). CDR3 DNA: TGTGCCTGGAGCCTTACAGGGGGCGGCTACACCTTC. This gives the protein CAWSLTGGGYTF.

The genes are TRBV25-1 and TRBJ1-3; D call uncertain. CDR3 length: 16 residues. From germline, CDR1 is MGHDK and CDR2 SYGVNS. Trimming shortened V by 3 bases and J by 0 bases, and 12 bases separated the two germline ends. CDR3 DNA: TGTGCCAGCAGTGATCCCGGGCTGCCCTCTGGAAACACCATATATTTT. The encoded protein is CASSDPGLPSGNTIYF.

The V gene is TRBV13, the J gene TRBJ2-5, with no clear D. Germline lookup yields CDR1 PRHDT and CDR2 FYEKMQ (reference sequence). The V end lost 2 bases, the J end lost 2 bases, and 12 bases lay between the germline ends. CDR3 size: 15 residues. CDR3 DNA sequence: TGTGCCAGCAGCTTAAGGCGGCAGGCTCAAGAGACCCAGTACTTC. This gives the protein CASSLRRQAQETQYF.

This clone was seen just once. The chain couples TRBV10-3 to TRBJ2-1, with 14 bases aligning to TRBD2. CDR1 is ENHRY, CDR2 SYGVKD, per germline. The CDR3 runs to 17 residues. With 5 bases clipped from V and 4 bases from J, the junction kept 7 bases outside the gene matches. This CDR3 is CAISIRLAGGGYNEQFF. In DNA, the CDR3 is TGTGCCATCAGTATCAGACTAGCGGGAGGGGGTTACAATGAGCAGTTCTTC.

The chain combines TRBV5-4 with TRBJ2-1, with 8 bases matching TRBD2. This CDR3 is built from 16 residues. CDR1 is SGHNT and CDR2 is YYREEE in the germline V gene (reference sequence). The junction had 10 bases not matched to a gene; V was cut back by 2 bases and J by 6 bases. The CDR3 loop is CASSLGDAAGGNEQFF. DNA for the CDR3: TGTGCCAGCAGCTTAGGGGACGCCGCGGGGGGCAATGAGCAGTTCTTC. The full variable domain, completed using reference TRBV5-4 and TRBJ2-1, is ETGVTQSPTHLIKTRGQQVTLRCSSQSGHNTVSWYQQALGQGPQFIFQYYREEENGRGNFPPRFSGLQFPNYSSELNVNALELDDSALYLCASSLGDAAGGNEQFFGPGTRLTVL.

The rearrangement links TRBV7-3 to TRBJ1-1; possible D gene TRBD1, 5 bases. The CDR3 consists of 16 residues. V was cut by 1 base and J by 1 base, with 13 bases left in between. Germline V gene lookup returns CDR1 SGHTA and CDR2 FQGTGA. In DNA, the CDR3 is TGTGCCAGCAGCTTAATGGGCAGTGGGACGAACACTGAAGCTTTCTTT. Translation gives CASSLMGSGTNTEAFF.

The chain combines TRBV2 with TRBJ1-5; D remains ambiguous. The germline V gene has CDR1 SNHLY and CDR2 FYNNEI. Trimming stripped 4 bases from V and 6 bases from J, with 16 bases between. The CDR3 extends over 15 amino acids. CDR3 DNA sequence: TGTGCCAGCAGTGGGAGTAGGCCGGTGGGTCAGCCCCAGCATTTT. Translating it yields CASSGSRPVGQPQHF.

The chain combines TRBV18 with TRBJ2-1; 8 nucleotides agree with TRBD1. The CDR3 consists of 18 residues. J gave up 2 bases and V 6 bases, and 15 bases lay outside the gene matches. Germline CDR1 reads KGHSH; CDR2 reads LQKENI. The CDR3 region has the DNA TGTGCCAGCTCTCAAATCGCCCCCAACAGGGGGACCTACAATGAGCAGTTCTTC. It encodes CASSQIAPNRGTYNEQFF.

The chain recombines TRBV7-6 with TRBJ1-3; the D is unclear. The CDR3 loop spans 17 amino acids. Per germline, CDR1 SGHVS and CDR2 FNYEAQ. Trimming took off 5 bases at V and 0 bases at J, with 17 bases between the two ends. For the CDR3, the DNA is TGTGCCAGCAGCCCTCAGGCCGCGGCTTACTCTGGAAACACCATATATTTT. Amino acid sequence: CASSPQAAAYSGNTIYF.

The chain uses TRBV19 and TRBJ1-2; 8 bases map to TRBD1. The J segment lost 0 bases and the V segment lost 5 bases, leaving 5 bases of the junction unmatched. Germline V gives CDR1 LNHDA, CDR2 SQIVND (reference sequence). CDR3 length: 15 residues. This chain's CDR3 is CASSAKQGANYGYTF. CDR3 bases: TGTGCCAGTAGTGCCAAACAGGGGGCTAACTATGGCTACACCTTC. The full variable domain, in which reference TRBV19 and TRBJ1-2 provide the parts outside the CDR3, is DGGITQSPKYLFRKEGQNVTLSCEQNLNHDAMYWYRQDPGQGLRLIYYSQIVNDFQKGDIAEGYSVSREKKESFPLTVTSAQKNPTAFYLCASSAKQGANYGYTFGSGTRLTVV.

This clone was found once. This chain uses TRBV6-6 with TRBJ2-7, with 12 positions matching TRBD2. Germline V gives CDR1 MNHNY, CDR2 SVGAGI (reference sequence). The CDR3 spans 15 residues. The J segment lost 5 bases and the V segment lost 5 bases, leaving 7 bases of the junction unmatched. CDR3 amino acids: CASSGNRLAGDEQYF. The DNA of the CDR3 is TGTGCCAGCAGTGGGAACAGACTAGCGGGAGACGAGCAGTACTTC.

This sequence joins TRBV12-5 and TRBJ2-4, with TRBD1 as a possible D gene (5 bases). Trimming took off 6 bases at V and 8 bases at J, with 11 bases between the two ends. In germline, CDR1 is LGHNT, CDR2 FRNRAP. CDR3 length: 12 amino acids. This chain's CDR3 is CASGWGRDIQYF. The CDR3 DNA reads as TGTGCTAGTGGGTGGGGCAGGGACATTCAGTACTTC.

V usage is TRBV5-4 and J usage is TRBJ1-2, with D maybe TRBD1 (5 bases). Germline CDR1 reads SGHNT; CDR2 reads YYREEE (reference sequence). V lost 1 base to trimming and J lost 4 bases, with 11 bases between them. CDR3 size: 14 residues. The CDR3 DNA follows: TGTGCCAGCAGCTTGTGGCAGGGATTCTATGGCTACACCTTC. Amino acid sequence: CASSLWQGFYGYTF.

This chain joins TRBV27 and TRBJ2-3; 9 bases line up with TRBD1. This CDR3 comprises 17 residues. The V segment lost 3 bases and the J segment 0 bases; nucleotides outside the gene matches: 7. Germline V gene data show CDR1 as MNHEY and CDR2 as SMNVEV (reference sequence). The CDR3 coding sequence is TGTGCCAGCAGTTTCATGCTGGGACAGGGCAGCACAGATACGCAGTATTTT. Its translation is CASSFMLGQGSTDTQYF.

The chain has TRBV2 and TRBJ2-5, with 8 bases aligning to TRBD2. With 4 bases clipped from V and 5 bases from J, the junction kept 9 bases outside the gene matches. CDR1 is SNHLY and CDR2 is FYNNEI in the germline V gene. The CDR3 has 15 amino acids. The DNA of the CDR3 is TGTGCCAGCAGTGTACTAGCGGCCGGGGGGGAGACCCAGTACTTC. Protein sequence: CASSVLAAGGETQYF.

The chain uses TRBV9 and TRBJ2-4, with a tentative D call TRBD2 (6 bases). The germline V gene encodes CDR1 SGDLS and CDR2 YYNGEE. The V end was cut by 1 base, the J end by 1 base, with 21 bases between. This CDR3 is 19 amino acids long. CDR3 protein: CASSVSPGRGAGAKNIQYF. CDR3 DNA sequence: TGTGCCAGCAGCGTATCCCCCGGAAGGGGCGCGGGGGCCAAAAACATTCAGTACTTC.

This chain joins TRBV27 and TRBJ2-1, with 7 nucleotides matching TRBD2. V lost 4 bases and J lost 7; bases outside the gene matches: 7. This CDR3 has 14 amino acids. In germline, CDR1 is MNHEY, CDR2 SMNVEV (reference sequence). The CDR3 region is CASSYAGEGNEQFF. Here the CDR3 DNA reads TGTGCCAGCAGTTATGCCGGGGAGGGGAATGAGCAGTTCTTC.

This clone has just one count. This chain connects TRBV7-9 to TRBJ2-1; 12 bases are shared with TRBD2. Per germline, CDR1 SEHNR and CDR2 FQNEAQ (reference sequence). The CDR3 consists of 17 residues. With 5 bases clipped from V and 8 bases from J, the junction kept 13 bases outside the gene matches. CDR3 coding DNA: TGTGCCAGCAGCGCCCGACTAGCGGGAGTCACGGGTGATGAGCAGTTCTTC. Protein product: CASSARLAGVTGDEQFF.

The chain couples TRBV18 to TRBJ1-1; D gene uncertain. In germline, CDR1 is KGHSH, CDR2 LQKENI. The V end was cut by 3 bases, the J end by 7 bases, with 9 bases between. The CDR3 is 12 residues long. CDR3 nucleotides: TGTGCCAGCTCACCGACGGGAGGTGAAGCTTTCTTT. Protein sequence: CASSPTGGEAFF.

The rearrangement links TRBV7-6 to TRBJ2-7, with 7 bases that match TRBD2. This CDR3 has 16 amino acids. J was trimmed by 5 bases and V by 1 base; bases with no gene match: 11. Looked up from germline, CDR1 is SGHVS and CDR2 is FNYEAQ. The CDR3 here is CASSLGAKAGVNEQYF. The CDR3, as DNA: TGTGCCAGCAGCTTAGGAGCTAAGGCGGGAGTAAACGAGCAGTACTTC.

The chain combines TRBV19 with TRBJ2-5, with 9 positions matching TRBD2. V was clipped by 6 bases and J by 3 bases; unmatched bases: 2. CDR1 is LNHDA, CDR2 SQIVND, per germline (reference sequence). This CDR3 has 13 amino acids. The CDR3 loop is CASRVAGEETQYF. The CDR3 nucleotides read TGTGCCAGTAGGGTAGCGGGAGAAGAGACCCAGTACTTC.

V gene TRBV5-1 combines with J gene TRBJ1-1; a weak D match, TRBD1 (6 bases). Germline assignment: CDR1 SGHRS and CDR2 YFSETQ. This CDR3 comprises 15 residues. Trimming cost V 0 bases and J 4 bases, with 13 bases left between them. The DNA for the CDR3 is TGCGCCAGCAGCTTGGACGGGGGCGGTTCCACTGAAGCTTTCTTT. Its translation is CASSLDGGGSTEAFF.

CDR3 DNA: TGTGCCAGCAGTTACGACAGTAACTATGGCTACACCTTC. Protein product: CASSYDSNYGYTF. This chain connects TRBV6-5 to TRBJ1-2; maybe TRBD1 (5 bases). This CDR3 has 13 amino acids. V lost 2 bases to trimming and J lost 1 base, with 5 bases between them. CDR1 is MNHEY and CDR2 is SVGAGI in the germline V gene.

This chain uses TRBV14 with TRBJ2-3; 12 positions agree with TRBD2. J was trimmed by 6 bases and V by 3 bases; bases with no gene match: 4. Germline V gene sequence: CDR1 SGHDN, CDR2 FVKESK. The CDR3 consists of 15 residues. As DNA, the CDR3 is TGTGCCAGCAGCCAGACGGGACTAGCGGGTGATACGCAGTATTTT. Amino acids: CASSQTGLAGDTQYF.

This clone was seen a handful of times. The chain uses TRBV5-1 and TRBJ2-7; 7 nucleotides line up with TRBD2. The V segment lost 4 bases and the J segment 4 bases; nucleotides outside the gene matches: 5. CDR3 size: 13 residues. Germline loops: CDR1 SGHRS, CDR2 YFSETQ. For the CDR3, the DNA is TGCGCCAGCAGCGCCGGGACTACTTACGAGCAGTACTTC. The encoded protein is CASSAGTTYEQYF. Variable domain in full (rest from reference TRBV5-1 and TRBJ2-7): KAGVTQTPRYLIKTRGQQVTLSCSPISGHRSVSWYQQTPGQGLQFLFEYFSETQRNKGNFPGRFSGRQFSNSRSEMNVSTLELGDSALYLCASSAGTTYEQYFGPGTRLTVT.

The chain recombines TRBV9 with TRBJ1-1; perhaps TRBD1 as D (6 bases). CDR1 is SGDLS, CDR2 YYNGEE, per germline. This CDR3 is 15 amino acids long. V shed 1 base and J shed 2 bases, with 12 bases lying between them. The CDR3 loop is CASSVRTDGNTEAFF. CDR3 sequence (DNA): TGTGCCAGCAGCGTAAGGACAGATGGTAACACTGAAGCTTTCTTT.

The genes are TRBV5-8 and TRBJ1-2, with D possibly being TRBD1 (5 bases). This CDR3 spans 13 amino acids. Germline CDR1 is SGHTS and CDR2 is YDEGEE. Deletions cut 4 bases from V and 5 bases from J, with 12 bases between. The CDR3 sequence: CASSMRGRYGYTF. As DNA, the CDR3 is TGTGCCAGCAGCATGCGGGGGAGGTATGGCTACACCTTC.

CDR3 amino acids: CASRGPVGGTNTGELFF. The CDR3 coding sequence is TGTGCCAGCAGAGGACCGGTGGGCGGGACGAACACCGGGGAGCTGTTTTTT. The genes are TRBV7-2 and TRBJ2-2, with a tentative D call TRBD2 (6 bases). Trimming removed 6 bases at V and 0 bases at J, with 17 bases between. The CDR3 has 17 residues. CDR1 is SGHTA, CDR2 FQGNSA, per germline. Full variable domain (outside the CDR3, taken from reference TRBV7-2 and TRBJ2-2): GAGVSQSPSNKVTEKGKDVELRCDPISGHTALYWYRQSLGQGLEFLIYFQGNSAPDKSGLPSDRFSAERTGGSVSTLTIQRTQQEDSAVYLCASRGPVGGTNTGELFFGEGSRLTVL.